This T cell receptor beta chain was sequenced for a study of control samples from healthy donors and cancer patients. This table comes from immunoSEQ multiplex PCR, and its TCRdb copy is limited to in-frame clones, with some not included. The sample carries more than 60,000 clones, about 90% recorded once. V lost 2 bases, J lost 6 bases, and 6 bases lay in between. This CDR3 is 12 amino acids long. Germline CDR1 is MRHNA and CDR2 is SNTAGT. Sequencing was performed on PBMCs. The sequence came from a man between 60 and 70 years old with colorectal cancer. J is TRBJ2-3 and V is TRBV6-4, with D perhaps matching TRBD1 or TRBD2 (5 bases each). As DNA, the CDR3 is TGTGCCAGCAGTGACGAGGGGGATACGCAGTATTTT. Translating it yields CASSDEGDTQYF.